This T cell receptor (beta chain) was sequenced for a study of T cells in Graves' hyperthyroidism and ophthalmopathy. Broader study findings: Model predictions of ophthalmopathy came a median around 6.5 months before onset. Most thyroid clonotypes expanded above 0.001 appeared in blood too.

From RNA transcripts, TCR beta CDR3 regions were amplified. During a first-round RT-PCR of the TCR CDR3, the HTBI primer set was used. TCRdb called the multiplex PCR reads again in MiXCR, with one record for every CDR3 protein. Here the sample spans some 300,000 distinct CDR3 sequences, 13% being singletons. The V segment lost 1 base and the J segment 4 bases; nucleotides outside the gene matches: 7. In germline, CDR1 is MGHDK, CDR2 SYGVNS. The CDR3 totals 16 residues. This clonotype was seen ten or more times. Antigen unknown. Drawn at first hyperthyroidism diagnosis, the blood sample preceded any ophthalmopathy symptoms.

This sequence joins TRBV25-1 and TRBJ2-7; 10 bases are shared with TRBD1. The specimen sequenced was blood. The TCR comes from a woman between 25 and 40 years old with Graves' hyperthyroidism that later progressed to Graves' ophthalmopathy. The CDR3 protein is CASSESRGTGEYEQYF. CDR3 nucleotide sequence: TGTGCCAGCAGTGAATCAAGAGGGACAGGGGAATACGAGCAGTACTTC.